This T cell receptor beta chain was captured in a study of cytomegalovirus exposure and HLA in healthy donors. The protocol was immunoSEQ multiplex PCR, while the TCRdb copy is restricted to in-frame clones and leaves out a portion. This table holds some 150,000 clones, 88% found once. The receptor's source is a man younger than 35 in good health and CMV-seronegative. Sequencing used PBMCs.

The CDR3 loop reads CASSLNRGLGGYTF. DNA for the CDR3: TGTGCCAGCAGCTTAAACAGGGGGCTTGGTGGCTACACCTTC. V is TRBV5-4 and J is TRBJ1-2; 9 positions match TRBD1. CDR3 size: 14 residues. Trimming removed 2 bases from V and 7 bases from J; junction bases left unmatched: 6. CDR1 is SGHNT and CDR2 is YYREEE in the germline V gene (reference sequence). The whole variable domain, remainder taken from reference TRBV5-4 and TRBJ1-2, is ETGVTQSPTHLIKTRGQQVTLRCSSQSGHNTVSWYQQALGQGPQFIFQYYREEENGRGNFPPRFSGLQFPNYSSELNVNALELDDSALYLCASSLNRGLGGYTFGSGTRLTVV.